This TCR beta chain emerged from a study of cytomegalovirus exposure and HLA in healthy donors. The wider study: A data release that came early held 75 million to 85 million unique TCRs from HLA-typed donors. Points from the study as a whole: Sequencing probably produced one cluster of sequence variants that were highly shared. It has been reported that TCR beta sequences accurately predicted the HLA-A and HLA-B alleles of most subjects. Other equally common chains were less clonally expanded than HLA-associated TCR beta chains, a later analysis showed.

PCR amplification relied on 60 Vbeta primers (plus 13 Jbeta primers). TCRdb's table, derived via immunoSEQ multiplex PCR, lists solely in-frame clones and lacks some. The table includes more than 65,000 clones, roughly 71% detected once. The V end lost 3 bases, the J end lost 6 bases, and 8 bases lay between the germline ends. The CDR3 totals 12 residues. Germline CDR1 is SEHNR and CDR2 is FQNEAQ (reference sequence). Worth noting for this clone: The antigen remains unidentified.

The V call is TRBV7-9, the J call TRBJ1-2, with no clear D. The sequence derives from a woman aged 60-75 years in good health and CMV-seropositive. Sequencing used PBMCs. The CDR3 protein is CASSFAQHGYTF. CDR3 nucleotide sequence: TGTGCCAGCAGCTTTGCACAGCATGGCTACACCTTC.